This T cell receptor beta chain is from a study of somatic mutations in cytotoxic T cells in rheumatoid arthritis. On the study more broadly: Selected T-cell populations stained with V beta antibodies were isolated by flow sorting to nearly 100% purity; these included V beta1+ cells subjected to TCRB sequencing. Study-level findings and limits: CD8+ clonality rose with age in rheumatoid arthritis patients, not healthy controls.

Magnetic beads with positive selection isolated CD4+ and CD8+ fractions, whose purity was verified by flow cytometry. Libraries were prepared by immunoSEQ multiplex PCR; TCRdb keeps only in-frame clonotypes and omits some of them. This sample carries some 18,000 clones, 74% of them seen once, and the ten largest clones take about 5%. CDR1 and CDR2 (germline): SGHNT, YENEEA. CDR3 length: 15 residues. Losses at the gene ends were 5 bases for V and 5 bases for J; bases not matched to a gene: 10. To note about this clone: The antigen remains undetermined.

The sequence came from a man between 60 and 75 years old in good health. This chain uses TRBV11-3 with TRBJ1-1; 8 bases line up with TRBD1. The sequenced sample consisted of CD8+ T cells sorted from blood. DNA for the CDR3: TGTGCCAGCAGCACCCGGGACAGGCGGGAGACTGAAGCTTTCTTT. The encoded protein is CASSTRDRRETEAFF.